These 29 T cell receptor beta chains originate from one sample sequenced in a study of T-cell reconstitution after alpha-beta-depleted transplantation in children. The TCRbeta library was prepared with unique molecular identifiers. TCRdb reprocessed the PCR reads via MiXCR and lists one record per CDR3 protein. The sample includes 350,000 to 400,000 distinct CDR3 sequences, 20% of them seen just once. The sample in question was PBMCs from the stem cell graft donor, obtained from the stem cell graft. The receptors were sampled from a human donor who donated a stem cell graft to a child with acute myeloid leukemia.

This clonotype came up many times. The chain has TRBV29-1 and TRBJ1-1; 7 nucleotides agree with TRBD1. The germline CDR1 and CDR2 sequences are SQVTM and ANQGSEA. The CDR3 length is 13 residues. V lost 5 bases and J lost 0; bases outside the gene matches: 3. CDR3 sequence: CSVPTGLNTEAFF. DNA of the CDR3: TGCAGCGTTCCGACAGGGTTGAACACTGAAGCTTTCTTT.

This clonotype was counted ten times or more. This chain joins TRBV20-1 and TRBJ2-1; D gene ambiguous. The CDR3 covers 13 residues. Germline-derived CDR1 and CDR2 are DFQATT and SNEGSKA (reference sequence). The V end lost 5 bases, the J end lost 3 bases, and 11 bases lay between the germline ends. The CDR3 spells CSAQNSDYNEQFF. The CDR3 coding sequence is TGCAGTGCTCAAAACAGCGACTACAATGAGCAGTTCTTC.

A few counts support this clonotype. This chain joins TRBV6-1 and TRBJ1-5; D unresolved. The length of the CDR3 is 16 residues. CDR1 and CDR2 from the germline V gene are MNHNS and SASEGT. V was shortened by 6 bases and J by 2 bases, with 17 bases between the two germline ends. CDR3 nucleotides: TGTGCCAGCAGCCGGCCGTCCCCGGCAGGCAATCAGCCCCAGCATTTT. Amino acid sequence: CASSRPSPAGNQPQHF.

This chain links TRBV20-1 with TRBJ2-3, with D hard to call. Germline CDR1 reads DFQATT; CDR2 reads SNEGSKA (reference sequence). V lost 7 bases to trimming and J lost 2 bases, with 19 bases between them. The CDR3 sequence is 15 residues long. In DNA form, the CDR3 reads TGCAGTGGGTTGGAGATCGGCTATTTCACAGATACGCAGTATTTT. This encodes CSGLEIGYFTDTQYF.

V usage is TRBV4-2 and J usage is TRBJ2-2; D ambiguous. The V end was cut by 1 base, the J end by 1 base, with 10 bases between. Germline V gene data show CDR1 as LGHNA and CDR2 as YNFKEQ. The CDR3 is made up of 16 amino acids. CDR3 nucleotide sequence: TGTGCCAGCAGCCAAGGGGCTGACTGGAACACCGGGGAGCTGTTTTTT. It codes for CASSQGADWNTGELFF.

This chain's CDR3 is CSTRQGAYNEQFF. DNA for the CDR3: TGCAGCACCAGACAGGGGGCTTACAATGAGCAGTTCTTC. This chain links TRBV29-1 with TRBJ2-1; 10 nucleotides align to TRBD1. The CDR3 runs 13 residues. Germline lookup yields CDR1 SQVTM and CDR2 ANQGSEA. The V and J ends lost 8 bases and 4 bases, in that order; junction bases with no gene match: 5.

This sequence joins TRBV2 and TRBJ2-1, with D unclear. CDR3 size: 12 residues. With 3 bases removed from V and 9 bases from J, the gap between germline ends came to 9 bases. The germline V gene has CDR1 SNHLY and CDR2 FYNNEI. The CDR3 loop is CASSDPQAEQFF. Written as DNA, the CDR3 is TGTGCCAGCAGTGACCCGCAGGCTGAGCAGTTCTTC.

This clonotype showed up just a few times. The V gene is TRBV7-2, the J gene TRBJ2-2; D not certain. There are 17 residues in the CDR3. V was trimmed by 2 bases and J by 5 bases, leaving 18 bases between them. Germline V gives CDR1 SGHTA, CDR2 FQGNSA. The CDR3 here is CASSLLWASRGTGELFF. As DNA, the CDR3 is TGTGCCAGCAGCTTATTGTGGGCCTCGAGAGGAACCGGGGAGCTGTTTTTT.

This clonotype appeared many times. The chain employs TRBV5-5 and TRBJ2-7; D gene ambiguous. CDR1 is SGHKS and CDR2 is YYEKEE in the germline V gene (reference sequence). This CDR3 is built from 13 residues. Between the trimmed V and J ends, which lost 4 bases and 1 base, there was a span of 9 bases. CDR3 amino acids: CASSPDHSYEQYF. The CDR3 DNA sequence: TGTGCCAGCAGCCCGGATCATTCCTACGAGCAGTACTTC.

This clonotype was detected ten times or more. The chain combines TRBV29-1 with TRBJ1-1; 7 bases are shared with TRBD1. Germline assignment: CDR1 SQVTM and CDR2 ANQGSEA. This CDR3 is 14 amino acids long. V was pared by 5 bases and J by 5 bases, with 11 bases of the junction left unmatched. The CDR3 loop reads CSVSVRGTRTEAFF. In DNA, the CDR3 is TGCAGCGTTAGCGTCAGGGGGACGAGGACTGAAGCTTTCTTT.

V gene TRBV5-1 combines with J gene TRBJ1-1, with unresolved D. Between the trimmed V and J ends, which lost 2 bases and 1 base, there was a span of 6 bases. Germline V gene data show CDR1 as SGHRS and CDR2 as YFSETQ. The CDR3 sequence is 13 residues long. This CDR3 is CASSFTKNTEAFF. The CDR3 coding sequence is TGCGCCAGCAGCTTCACCAAGAACACTGAAGCTTTCTTT.

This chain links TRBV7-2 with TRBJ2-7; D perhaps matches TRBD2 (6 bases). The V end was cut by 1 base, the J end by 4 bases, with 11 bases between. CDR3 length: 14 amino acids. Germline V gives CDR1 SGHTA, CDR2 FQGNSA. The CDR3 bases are TGTGCCAGCAGCTTAGAGTCGGGGGATTACGAGCAGTACTTC. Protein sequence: CASSLESGDYEQYF. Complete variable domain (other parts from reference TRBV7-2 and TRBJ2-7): GAGVSQSPSNKVTEKGKDVELRCDPISGHTALYWYRQSLGQGLEFLIYFQGNSAPDKSGLPSDRFSAERTGGSVSTLTIQRTQQEDSAVYLCASSLESGDYEQYFGPGTRLTVT.

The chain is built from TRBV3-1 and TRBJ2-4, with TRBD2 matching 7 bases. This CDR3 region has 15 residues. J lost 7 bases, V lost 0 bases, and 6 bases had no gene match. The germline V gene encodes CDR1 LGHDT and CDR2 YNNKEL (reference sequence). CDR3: CASSQERTSKNIQYF. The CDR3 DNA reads TGTGCCAGCAGCCAAGAGAGGACTAGTAAGAACATTCAGTACTTC.

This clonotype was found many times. The CDR3 DNA reads as TGCAGCGCTTCGAGGACAGGATACAATGAGCAGTTCTTC. Amino acid sequence: CSASRTGYNEQFF. The V call is TRBV29-1, the J call TRBJ2-1; 7 nucleotides line up with TRBD1. Germline V gene sequence: CDR1 SQVTM, CDR2 ANQGSEA. V trimming: 7 bases; J trimming: 4 bases; junction bases outside the gene matches: 7. The CDR3 extends over 13 amino acids.

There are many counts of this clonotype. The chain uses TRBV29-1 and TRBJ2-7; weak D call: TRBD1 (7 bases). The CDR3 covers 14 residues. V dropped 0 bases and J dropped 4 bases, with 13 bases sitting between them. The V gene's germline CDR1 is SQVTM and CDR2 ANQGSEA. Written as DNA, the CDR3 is TGCAGCGTTGAAGATCCCAGGGGGACTTACGAGCAGTACTTC. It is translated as CSVEDPRGTYEQYF.

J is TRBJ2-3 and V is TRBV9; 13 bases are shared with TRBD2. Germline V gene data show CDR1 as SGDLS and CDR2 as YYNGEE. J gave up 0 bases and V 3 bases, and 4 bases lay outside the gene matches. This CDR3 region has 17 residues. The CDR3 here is CASSERGLAGSTDTQYF. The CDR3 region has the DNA TGTGCCAGCAGCGAGCGGGGACTAGCGGGGAGCACAGATACGCAGTATTTT.

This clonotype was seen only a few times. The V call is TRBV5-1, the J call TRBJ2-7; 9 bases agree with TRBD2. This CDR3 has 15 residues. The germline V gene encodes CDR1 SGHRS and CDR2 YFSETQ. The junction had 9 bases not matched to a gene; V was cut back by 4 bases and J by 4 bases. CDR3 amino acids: CASSPYASGAYEQYF. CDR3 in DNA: TGCGCCAGCAGCCCCTATGCTAGCGGGGCTTACGAGCAGTACTTC.

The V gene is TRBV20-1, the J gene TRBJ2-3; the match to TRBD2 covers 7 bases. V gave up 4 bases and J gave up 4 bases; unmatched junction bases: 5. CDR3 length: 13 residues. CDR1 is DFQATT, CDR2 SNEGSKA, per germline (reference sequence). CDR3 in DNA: TGCAGTGCTATCGGGGAGGGACCAGATACGCAGTATTTT. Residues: CSAIGEGPDTQYF.

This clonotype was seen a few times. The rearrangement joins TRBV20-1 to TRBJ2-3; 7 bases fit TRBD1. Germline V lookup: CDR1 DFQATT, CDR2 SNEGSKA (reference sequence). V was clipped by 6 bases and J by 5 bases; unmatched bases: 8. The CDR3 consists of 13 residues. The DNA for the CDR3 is TGCAGTGCAGAGATGTCAGGGGGAGATACGCAGTATTTT. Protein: CSAEMSGGDTQYF.

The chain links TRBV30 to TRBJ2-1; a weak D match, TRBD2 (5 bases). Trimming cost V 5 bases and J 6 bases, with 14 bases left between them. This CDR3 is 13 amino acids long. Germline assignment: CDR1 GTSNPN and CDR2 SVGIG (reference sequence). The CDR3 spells CAWGTDGVNEQFF. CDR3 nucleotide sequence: TGTGCCTGGGGAACAGACGGGGTCAATGAGCAGTTCTTC.

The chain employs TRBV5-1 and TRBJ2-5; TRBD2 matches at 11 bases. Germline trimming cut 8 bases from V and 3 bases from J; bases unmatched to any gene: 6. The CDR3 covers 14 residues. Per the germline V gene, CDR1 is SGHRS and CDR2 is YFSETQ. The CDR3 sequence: CASKQLAGEETQYF. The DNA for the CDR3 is TGCGCCAGTAAACAACTAGCGGGAGAAGAGACCCAGTACTTC.

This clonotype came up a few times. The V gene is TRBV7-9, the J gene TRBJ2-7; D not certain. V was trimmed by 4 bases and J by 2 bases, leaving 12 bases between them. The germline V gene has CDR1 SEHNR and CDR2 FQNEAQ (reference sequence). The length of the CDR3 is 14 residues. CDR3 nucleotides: TGTGCCAGCAGCTCCCACTTGGCTACCTACGAGCAGTACTTC. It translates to CASSSHLATYEQYF.

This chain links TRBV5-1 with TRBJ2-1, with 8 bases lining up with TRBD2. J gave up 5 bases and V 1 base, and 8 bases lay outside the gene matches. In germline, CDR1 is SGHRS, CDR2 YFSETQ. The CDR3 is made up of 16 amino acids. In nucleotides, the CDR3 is TGCGCCAGCAGCTTGTCTCGCGGGAGGAGCAACAATGAGCAGTTCTTC. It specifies CASSLSRGRSNNEQFF.

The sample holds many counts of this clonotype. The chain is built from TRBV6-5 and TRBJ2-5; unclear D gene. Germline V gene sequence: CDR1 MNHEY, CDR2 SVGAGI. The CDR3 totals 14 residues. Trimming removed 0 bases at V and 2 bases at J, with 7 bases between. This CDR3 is CASSYSPGQETQYF. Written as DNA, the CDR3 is TGTGCCAGCAGTTACTCACCAGGACAAGAGACCCAGTACTTC.

The CDR3 loop is CSVESGADNEQFF. CDR3 in DNA: TGCAGCGTTGAATCAGGGGCGGACAATGAGCAGTTCTTC. The chain employs TRBV29-1 and TRBJ2-1, with D tentatively TRBD1 (6 bases). The CDR3 contains 13 residues. V was cut by 2 bases and J by 5 bases, with 10 bases left in between. In germline, CDR1 is SQVTM, CDR2 ANQGSEA.

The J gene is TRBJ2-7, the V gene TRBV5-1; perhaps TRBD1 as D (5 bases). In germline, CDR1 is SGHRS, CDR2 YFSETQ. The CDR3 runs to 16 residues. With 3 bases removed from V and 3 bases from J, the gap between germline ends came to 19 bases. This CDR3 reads CASSSDPREKSYEQYF. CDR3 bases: TGCGCCAGCAGCTCAGACCCCAGGGAAAAAAGCTACGAGCAGTACTTC.

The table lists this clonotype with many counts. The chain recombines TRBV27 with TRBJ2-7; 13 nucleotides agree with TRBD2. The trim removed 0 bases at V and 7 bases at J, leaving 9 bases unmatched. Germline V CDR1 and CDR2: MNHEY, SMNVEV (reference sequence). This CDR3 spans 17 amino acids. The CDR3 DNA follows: TGTGCCAGCAGTTTATCGGTCGGGACTAGCGGGACTGGTGAGCAGTACTTC. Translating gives CASSLSVGTSGTGEQYF.

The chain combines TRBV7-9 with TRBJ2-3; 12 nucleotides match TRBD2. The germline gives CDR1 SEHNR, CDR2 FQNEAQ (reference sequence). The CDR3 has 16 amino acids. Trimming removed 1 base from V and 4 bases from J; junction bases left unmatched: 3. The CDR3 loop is CASSLVLAGGADTQYF. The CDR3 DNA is TGTGCCAGCAGCTTAGTACTAGCGGGAGGTGCAGATACGCAGTATTTT.

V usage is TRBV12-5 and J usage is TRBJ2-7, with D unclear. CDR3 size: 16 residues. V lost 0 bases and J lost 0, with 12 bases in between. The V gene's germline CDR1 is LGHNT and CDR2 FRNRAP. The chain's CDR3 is CASGLVLSGDSYEQYF. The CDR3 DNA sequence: TGTGCTAGTGGTTTGGTACTATCAGGAGACTCCTACGAGCAGTACTTC.